This T cell receptor beta chain was found in a study of CD8 T cells in Susac syndrome. V trimming: 1 base; J trimming: 8 bases; junction bases outside the gene matches: 10. This CDR3 has 15 residues. Germline V lookup: CDR1 LGHDT, CDR2 YNNKEL (reference sequence). Sequencing of TCR beta was carried out in blood CD8+ and CD4+ T cells. Relapsing-remitting disease, either stable or active, was present in the multiple sclerosis controls, who were treatment-naive patients. TEMRA cells underwent FACS enrichment and CD8+ and CD4+ T cells underwent negative isolation. Random hexamers were used to reverse transcribe the RNA input (about 0.45 to 1 ug). By means of immunoSEQ multiplex PCR, TCR beta CDR3 spanning 54 Vbeta and 13 Jbeta underwent amplification. Each CDR3 protein gets one entry after TCRdb re-called the immunoSEQ multiplex PCR reads with MiXCR. The data contain some 130,000 distinct CDR3 sequences, roughly 94% of them seen just once; the ten biggest clones take up about 0.13%.

The source is a human donor with multiple sclerosis. The specimen sequenced was CD4+ T cells from PBMCs. This sequence joins TRBV3-1 and TRBJ1-2, with 7 bases that match TRBD1. In DNA form, the CDR3 reads TGTGCCAGCAGCCAAGTTTTGACGGGACAGTCAGGCTACACCTTC. It specifies CASSQVLTGQSGYTF.